This T cell receptor beta chain is from a study of T-cell reconstitution after alpha-beta-depleted transplantation in children. This clonotype was seen at least ten times. Preparing the TCRbeta library involved the use of unique molecular identifiers. TCRdb redid the calling of the PCR reads with MiXCR, one entry per CDR3 protein. The repertoire holds over 300,000 distinct CDR3 sequences, with 10% to 13% as singletons. V dropped 4 bases and J dropped 4; count of bases not matched to a gene: 11. The germline V gene has CDR1 SGHRS and CDR2 YFSETQ. CDR3 length: 17 amino acids. Sequences were derived from PBMCs from the stem cell graft donor, sampled from the stem cell graft. The gene calls are TRBV5-1 and TRBJ2-1; TRBD2 aligns across 10 bases. This clonotype was obtained from a human donor who donated a stem cell graft to a child with acute lymphoblastic leukemia. CDR3 protein: CASSPSAGGTGYNEQFF. The CDR3, as DNA: TGCGCCAGCAGCCCGTCAGCGGGAGGGACAGGATACAATGAGCAGTTCTTC.